One T cell receptor beta chain is described in this entry. The data stem from a study of blood T cell repertoires in COVID-19. About the study: Samples of COVID-19 (acute and convalescent) were obtained from the United States, Italy and Spain. Sources were T cells, B-cell-depleted T cells, or PBMCs; the material itself was cDNA or gDNA.

CDR3 size: 15 residues. V lost 2 bases to trimming and J lost 4 bases, with 14 bases between them. Germline values: CDR1 MGHRA, CDR2 YSYEKL. Authors' processing steps: Researchers report that nucleated cell counts were estimated from reference gene primer amplification. Some clones are missing from TCRdb's copy, which holds only in-frame ones; the method was immunoSEQ multiplex PCR. D and trimming were read from the DNA, whereas the V and J calls and clone size are those reported in that table. Found here are about 250,000 clones, about 85% of them singletons; the top ten hold 3%. This receptor was taken from a man aged 18 to 29 with active or convalescent COVID-19. The sample comprised peripheral blood. J is TRBJ1-1 and V is TRBV4-1, with D possibly TRBD1 on 6 matching bases. The DNA for the CDR3 is TGCGCCAGCAGCCAATCCGGGACAATTGGCACTGAAGCTTTCTTT. Its protein is CASSQSGTIGTEAFF.